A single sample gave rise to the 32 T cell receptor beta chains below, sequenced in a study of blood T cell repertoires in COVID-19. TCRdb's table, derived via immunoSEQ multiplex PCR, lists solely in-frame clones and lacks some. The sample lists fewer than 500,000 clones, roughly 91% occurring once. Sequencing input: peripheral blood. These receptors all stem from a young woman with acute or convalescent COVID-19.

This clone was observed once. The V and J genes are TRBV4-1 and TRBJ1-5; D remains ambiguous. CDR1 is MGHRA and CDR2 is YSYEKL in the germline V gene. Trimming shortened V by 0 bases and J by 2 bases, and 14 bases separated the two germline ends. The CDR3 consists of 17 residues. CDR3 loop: CASSQEAPDRGNQPQHF. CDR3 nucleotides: TGCGCCAGCAGCCAAGAAGCTCCCGACCGGGGCAATCAGCCCCAGCATTTT.

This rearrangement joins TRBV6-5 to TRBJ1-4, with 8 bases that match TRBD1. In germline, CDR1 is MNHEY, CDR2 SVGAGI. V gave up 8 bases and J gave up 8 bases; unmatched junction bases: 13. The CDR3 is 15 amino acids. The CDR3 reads CASHPRQGRSEKLFF. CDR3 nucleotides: TGTGCCAGCCACCCGCGACAGGGGAGGAGCGAAAAACTGTTTTTT.

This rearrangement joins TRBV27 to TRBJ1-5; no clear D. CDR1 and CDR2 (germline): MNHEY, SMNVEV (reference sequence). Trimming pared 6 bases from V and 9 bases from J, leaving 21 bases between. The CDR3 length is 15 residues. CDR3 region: CASRMSGSPIVPQHF. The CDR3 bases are TGTGCCAGCAGAATGTCAGGTTCTCCGATAGTGCCCCAGCATTTT.

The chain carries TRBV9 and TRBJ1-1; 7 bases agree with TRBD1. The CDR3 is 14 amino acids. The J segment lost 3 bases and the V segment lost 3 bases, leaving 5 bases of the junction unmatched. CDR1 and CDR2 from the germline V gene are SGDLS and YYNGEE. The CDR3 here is CASSADDRDTEAFF. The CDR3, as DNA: TGTGCCAGCAGCGCAGATGACAGGGACACTGAAGCTTTCTTT.

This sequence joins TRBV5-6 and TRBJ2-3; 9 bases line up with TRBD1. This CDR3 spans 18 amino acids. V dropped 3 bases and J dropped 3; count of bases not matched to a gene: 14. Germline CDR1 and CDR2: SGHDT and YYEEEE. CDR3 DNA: TGTGCCAGCAGCTACGGGATAGCCGGGACAGGGTTTACAGATACGCAGTATTTT. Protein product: CASSYGIAGTGFTDTQYF. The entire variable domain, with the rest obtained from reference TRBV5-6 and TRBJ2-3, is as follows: DAGVTQSPTHLIKTRGQQVTLRCSPKSGHDTVSWYQQALGQGPQFIFQYYEEEERQRGNFPDRFSGHQFPNYSSELNVNALLLGDSALYLCASSYGIAGTGFTDTQYFGPGTRLTVL.

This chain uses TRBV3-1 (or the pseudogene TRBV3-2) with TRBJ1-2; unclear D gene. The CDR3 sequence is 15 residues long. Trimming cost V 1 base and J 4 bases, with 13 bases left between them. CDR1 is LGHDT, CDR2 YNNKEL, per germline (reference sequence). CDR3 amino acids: CASSQGSQRRYGYTF. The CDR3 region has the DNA TGTGCCAGCAGCCAAGGCTCCCAGCGTCGCTATGGCTACACCTTC.

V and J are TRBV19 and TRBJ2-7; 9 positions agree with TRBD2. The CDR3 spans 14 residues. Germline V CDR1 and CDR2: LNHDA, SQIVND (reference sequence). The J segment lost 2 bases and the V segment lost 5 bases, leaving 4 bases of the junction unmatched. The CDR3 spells CASSWTSETYEQYF. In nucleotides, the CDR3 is TGTGCCAGTAGTTGGACTAGCGAAACCTACGAGCAGTACTTC.

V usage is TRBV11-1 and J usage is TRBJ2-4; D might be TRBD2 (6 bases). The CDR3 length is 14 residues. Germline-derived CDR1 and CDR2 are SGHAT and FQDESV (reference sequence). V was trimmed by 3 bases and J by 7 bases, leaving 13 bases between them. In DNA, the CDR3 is TGTGCCAGCAGCTTTGGTCGAGGAGGGAACATTCAGTACTTC. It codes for CASSFGRGGNIQYF. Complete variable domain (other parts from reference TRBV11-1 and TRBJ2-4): EAEVAQSPRYKITEKSQAVAFWCDPISGHATLYWYRQILGQGPELLVQFQDESVVDDSQLPKDRFSAERLKGVDSTLKIQPAELGDSAMYLCASSFGRGGNIQYFGAGTRLSVL.

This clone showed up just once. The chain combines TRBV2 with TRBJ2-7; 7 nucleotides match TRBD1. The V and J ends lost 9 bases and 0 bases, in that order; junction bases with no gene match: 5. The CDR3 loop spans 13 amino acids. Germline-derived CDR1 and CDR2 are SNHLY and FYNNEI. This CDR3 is CASYRDSSYEQYF. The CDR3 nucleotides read TGTGCCAGTTACCGGGACAGCTCCTACGAGCAGTACTTC.

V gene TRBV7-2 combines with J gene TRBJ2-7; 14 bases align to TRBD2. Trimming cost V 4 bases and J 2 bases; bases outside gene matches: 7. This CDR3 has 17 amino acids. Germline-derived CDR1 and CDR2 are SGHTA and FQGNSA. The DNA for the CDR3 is TGTGCCAGCAGCTATCCGGGACTAGCGGGGGTTCCCTACGAGCAGTACTTC. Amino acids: CASSYPGLAGVPYEQYF.

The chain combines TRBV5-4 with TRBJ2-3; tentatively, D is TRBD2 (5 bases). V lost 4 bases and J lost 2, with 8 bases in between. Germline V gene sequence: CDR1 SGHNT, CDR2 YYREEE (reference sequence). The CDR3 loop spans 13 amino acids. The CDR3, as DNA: TGTGCCAGCAGCCTGGACTTCACAGATACGCAGTATTTT. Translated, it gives CASSLDFTDTQYF.

The CDR3, as DNA: TGTGCCAGCAGCGTAGAAAGTAGCCCTCGAAATGAGCAGTTCTTC. This sequence encodes CASSVESSPRNEQFF. The V call is TRBV9, the J call TRBJ2-1; D unclear. The V gene's germline CDR1 is SGDLS and CDR2 YYNGEE. V was trimmed by 0 bases and J by 7 bases, leaving 14 bases between them. The CDR3 covers 15 residues.

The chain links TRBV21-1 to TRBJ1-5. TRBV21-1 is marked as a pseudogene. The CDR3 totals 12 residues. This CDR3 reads CASEQVNQPQHF. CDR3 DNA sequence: TGTGCCAGCGAGCAAGTAAATCAGCCCCAGCATTTT.

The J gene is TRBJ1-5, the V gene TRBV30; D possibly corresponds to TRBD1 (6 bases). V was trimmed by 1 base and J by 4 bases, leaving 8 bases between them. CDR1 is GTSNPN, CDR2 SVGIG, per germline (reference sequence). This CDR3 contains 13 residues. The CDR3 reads CAWSGDRNQPQHF. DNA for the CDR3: TGTGCCTGGAGTGGCGACAGGAATCAGCCCCAGCATTTT.

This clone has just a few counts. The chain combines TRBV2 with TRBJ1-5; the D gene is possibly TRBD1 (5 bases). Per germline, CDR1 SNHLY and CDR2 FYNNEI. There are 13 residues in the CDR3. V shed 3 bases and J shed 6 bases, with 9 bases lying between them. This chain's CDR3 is CASSDRDAQPQHF. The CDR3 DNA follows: TGTGCCAGCAGTGACAGGGATGCTCAGCCCCAGCATTTT. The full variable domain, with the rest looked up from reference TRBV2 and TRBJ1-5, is EPEVTQTPSHQVTQMGQEVILRCVPISNHLYFYWYRQILGQKVEFLVSFYNNEISEKSEIFDDQFSVERPDGSNFTLKIRSTKLEDSAMYFCASSDRDAQPQHFGDGTRLSIL.

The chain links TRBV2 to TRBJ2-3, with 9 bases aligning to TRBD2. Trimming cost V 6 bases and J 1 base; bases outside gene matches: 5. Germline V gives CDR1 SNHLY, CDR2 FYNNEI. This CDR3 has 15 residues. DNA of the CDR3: TGTGCCAGCAGAACTCAGCGGGGGGGCACAGATACGCAGTATTTT. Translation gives CASRTQRGGTDTQYF.

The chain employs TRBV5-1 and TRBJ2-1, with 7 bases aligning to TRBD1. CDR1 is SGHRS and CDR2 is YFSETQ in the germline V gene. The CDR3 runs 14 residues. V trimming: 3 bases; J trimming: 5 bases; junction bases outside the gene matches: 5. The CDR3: CASSSGTANNEQFF. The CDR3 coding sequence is TGCGCCAGCAGCTCCGGGACAGCGAACAATGAGCAGTTCTTC. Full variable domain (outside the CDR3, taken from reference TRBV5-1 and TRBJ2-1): KAGVTQTPRYLIKTRGQQVTLSCSPISGHRSVSWYQQTPGQGLQFLFEYFSETQRNKGNFPGRFSGRQFSNSRSEMNVSTLELGDSALYLCASSSGTANNEQFFGPGTRLTVL.

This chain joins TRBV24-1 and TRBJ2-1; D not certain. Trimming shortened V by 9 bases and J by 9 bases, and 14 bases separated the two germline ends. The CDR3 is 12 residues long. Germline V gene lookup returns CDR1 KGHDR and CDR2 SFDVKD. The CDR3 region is CATQKVAGEQFF. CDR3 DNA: TGTGCCACCCAGAAGGTGGCAGGTGAGCAGTTCTTC.

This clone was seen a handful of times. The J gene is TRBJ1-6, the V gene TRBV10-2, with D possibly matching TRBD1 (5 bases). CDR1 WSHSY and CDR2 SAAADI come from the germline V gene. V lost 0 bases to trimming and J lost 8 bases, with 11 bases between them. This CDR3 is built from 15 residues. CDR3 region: CASSESEGYDSPLHF. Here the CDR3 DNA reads TGCGCCAGCAGTGAGTCGGAGGGGTACGATTCACCCCTCCACTTT.

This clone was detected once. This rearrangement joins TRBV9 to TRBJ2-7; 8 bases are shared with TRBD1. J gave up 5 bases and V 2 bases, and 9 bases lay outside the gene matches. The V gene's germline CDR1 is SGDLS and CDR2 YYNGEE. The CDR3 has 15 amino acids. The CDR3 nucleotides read TGTGCCAGCAGCGTCCAGGGGGCTGAGGTTAACGAGCAGTACTTC. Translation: CASSVQGAEVNEQYF. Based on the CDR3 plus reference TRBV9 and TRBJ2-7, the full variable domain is DSGVTQTPKHLITATGQRVTLRCSPRSGDLSVYWYQQSLDQGLQFLIQYYNGEERAKGNILERFSAQQFPDLHSELNLSSLELGDSALYFCASSVQGAEVNEQYFGPGTRLTVT.

This chain's CDR3 is CASSISGGVDEQYF. Here the CDR3 DNA reads TGTGCCAGTAGTATCTCCGGGGGGGTCGACGAGCAGTACTTC. V usage is TRBV19 and J usage is TRBJ2-7, with TRBD2 identical over 8 bases. V gave up 3 bases and J gave up 5 bases; unmatched junction bases: 6. The CDR3 is 14 amino acids. In germline, CDR1 is LNHDA, CDR2 SQIVND (reference sequence).

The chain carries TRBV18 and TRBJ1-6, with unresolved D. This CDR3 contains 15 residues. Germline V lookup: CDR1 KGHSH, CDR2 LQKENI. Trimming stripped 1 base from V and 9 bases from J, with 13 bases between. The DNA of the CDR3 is TGTGCCAGCTCACCACAGGAGGTGTTAGGTTCACCCCTCCACTTT. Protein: CASSPQEVLGSPLHF.

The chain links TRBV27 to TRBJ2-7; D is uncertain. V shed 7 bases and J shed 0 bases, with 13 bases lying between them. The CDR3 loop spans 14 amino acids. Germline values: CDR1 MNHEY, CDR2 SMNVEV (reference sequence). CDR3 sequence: CASKNKRSSYEQYF. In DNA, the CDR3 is TGTGCCAGCAAGAACAAGAGGAGCTCCTACGAGCAGTACTTC.

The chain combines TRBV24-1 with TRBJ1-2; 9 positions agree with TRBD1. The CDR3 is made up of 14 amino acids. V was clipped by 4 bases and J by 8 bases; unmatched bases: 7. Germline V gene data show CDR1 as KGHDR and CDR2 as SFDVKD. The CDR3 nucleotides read TGTGCCACCAGTGACCAACAGGGGGCGGGAGGCTACACCTTC. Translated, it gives CATSDQQGAGGYTF.

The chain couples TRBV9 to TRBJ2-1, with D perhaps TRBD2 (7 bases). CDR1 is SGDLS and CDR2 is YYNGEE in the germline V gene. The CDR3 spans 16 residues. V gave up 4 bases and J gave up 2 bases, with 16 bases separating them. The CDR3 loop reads CASSLREGGAYNEQFF. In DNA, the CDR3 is TGTGCCAGCAGCCTCAGGGAAGGGGGGGCCTACAATGAGCAGTTCTTC.

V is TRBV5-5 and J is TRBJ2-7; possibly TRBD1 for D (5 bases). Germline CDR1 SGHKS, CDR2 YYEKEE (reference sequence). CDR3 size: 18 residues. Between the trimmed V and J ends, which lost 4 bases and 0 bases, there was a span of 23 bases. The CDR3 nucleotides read TGTGCCAGCAGCATACCGACAGAAACACCCAGTCTCTCCTACGAGCAGTACTTC. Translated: CASSIPTETPSLSYEQYF.

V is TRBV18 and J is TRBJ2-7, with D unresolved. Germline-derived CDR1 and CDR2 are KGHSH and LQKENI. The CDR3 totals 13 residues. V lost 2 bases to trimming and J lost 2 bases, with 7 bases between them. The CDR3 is CASSPSVTYEQYF. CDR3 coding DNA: TGTGCCAGCTCACCATCAGTTACCTACGAGCAGTACTTC.

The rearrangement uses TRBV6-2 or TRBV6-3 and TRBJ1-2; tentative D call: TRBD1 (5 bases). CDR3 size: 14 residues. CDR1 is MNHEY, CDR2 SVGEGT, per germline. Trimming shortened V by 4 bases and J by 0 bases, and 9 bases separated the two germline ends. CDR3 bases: TGTGCCAGCAGTTCACAGGCAGCTAACTATGGCTACACCTTC. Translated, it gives CASSSQAANYGYTF.

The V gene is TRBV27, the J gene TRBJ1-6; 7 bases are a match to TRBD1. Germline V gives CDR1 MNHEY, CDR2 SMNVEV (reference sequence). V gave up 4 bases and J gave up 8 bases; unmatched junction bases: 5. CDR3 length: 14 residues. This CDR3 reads CASSYGTVYSPLHF. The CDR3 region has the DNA TGTGCCAGCAGTTACGGGACAGTGTATTCACCCCTCCACTTT.

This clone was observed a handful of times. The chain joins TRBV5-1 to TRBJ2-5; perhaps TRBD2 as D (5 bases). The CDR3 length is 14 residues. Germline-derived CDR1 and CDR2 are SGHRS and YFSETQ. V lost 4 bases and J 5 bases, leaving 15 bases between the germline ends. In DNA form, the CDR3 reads TGCGCCAGCAGCCCGCGCGGCGGGCACGAGACCCAGTACTTC. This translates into CASSPRGGHETQYF.

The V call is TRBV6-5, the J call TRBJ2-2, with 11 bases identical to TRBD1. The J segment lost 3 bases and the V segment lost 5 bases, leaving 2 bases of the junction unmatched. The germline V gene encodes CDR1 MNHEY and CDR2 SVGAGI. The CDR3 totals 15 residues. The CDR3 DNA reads TGTGCCAGCAGTAAGGGACAGGGGGACACCGGGGAGCTGTTTTTT. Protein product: CASSKGQGDTGELFF.

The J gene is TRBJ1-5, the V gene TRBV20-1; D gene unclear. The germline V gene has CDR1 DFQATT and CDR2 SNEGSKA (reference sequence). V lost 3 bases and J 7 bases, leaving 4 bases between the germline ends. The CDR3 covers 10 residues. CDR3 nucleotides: TGCAGTGCTAGCGGGCAGCCCCAGCATTTT. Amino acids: CSASGQPQHF.